The sequence of this TCR beta chain was determined in a study of CD8 T cells in ankylosing spondylitis. TCRdb reprocessed the 5' RACE reads via MiXCR and lists one record per CDR3 protein. The sample includes under 450,000 distinct CDR3 sequences, 20% to 25% of them seen just once. The germline V gene has CDR1 MNHEY and CDR2 SVGAGI. Trimming left V 2 bases short and J 4 bases short, with 8 bases between. The length of the CDR3 is 13 residues. The V and J genes are TRBV6-5 and TRBJ1-1, with D unresolved. The clonotype originates from a male donor with ankylosing spondylitis or in good health (not recorded which). Sequenced material: blood, either unsorted or a sorted T cell fraction (not recorded which). The CDR3 reads CASSYTQITEAFF. The CDR3 DNA follows: TGTGCCAGCAGTTACACGCAGATCACTGAAGCTTTCTTT.